The 4 T cell receptor beta chains given below trace back to one sample, sequenced in a study of naive and memory T cell subsets. Both TRBC1 and TRBC2 were covered by a beta constant-region primer of two equimolar oligonucleotides. Ligated cDNA was amplified by four rounds of PCR with nested alpha and beta constant-region primers and SP2. TCRdb analysed the UMI-ligation and nested PCR reads with MiXCR anew, one entry per CDR3 protein. The sample lists about 150,000 distinct CDR3 sequences; 22% were seen once. Their recognized antigens are unknown. Whole-study results and caveats: A few larger clonotypes appeared in naive repertoires, especially CD8, possibly memory cells re-expressing CD45RA.

Source material: naive CD4+ T cells from blood. The receptors were sampled from a human donor in good health.

This clonotype appeared once. The J gene is TRBJ2-1, the V gene TRBV28; D gene ambiguous. Trimming took off 5 bases at V and 0 bases at J, with 14 bases between the two ends. This CDR3 has 16 residues. Germline CDR1 is MDHEN and CDR2 is SYDVKM. DNA for the CDR3: TGTGCCAGCAGTCCTCTGGGGAACCCCTCCTACAATGAGCAGTTCTTC. Translating it yields CASSPLGNPSYNEQFF.

V and J are TRBV28 and TRBJ2-1; the D gene is possibly TRBD1 (8 bases). The CDR3 is 13 residues long. Trimming cost V 11 bases and J 1 base, with 12 bases left between them. Germline V gene data show CDR1 as MDHEN and CDR2 as SYDVKM. The CDR3, as DNA: TGTGCCTTACAGGGGGGGTCCTACAATGAGCAGTTCTTC. Its translation: CALQGGSYNEQFF.

The table lists this clonotype with a few counts. This sequence joins TRBV20-1 and TRBJ2-3; D unresolved. The CDR3 spans 9 residues. Deletions cut 6 bases from V and 10 bases from J, with 8 bases between. CDR1 is DFQATT and CDR2 is SNEGSKA in the germline V gene (reference sequence). The CDR3 sequence is CSATSSQYF. In DNA form, the CDR3 reads TGCAGTGCCACCTCATCGCAGTATTTT.

This clonotype was seen more than once but under ten times. The genes are TRBV20-1 and TRBJ2-5, with 7 bases aligning to TRBD1. CDR3 length: 15 residues. CDR1 is DFQATT and CDR2 is SNEGSKA in the germline V gene (reference sequence). The trim removed 5 bases at V and 9 bases at J, leaving 18 bases unmatched. The CDR3 spells CSAHLGQILQSSQYF. Here the CDR3 DNA reads TGCAGTGCTCACTTGGGACAGATACTTCAATCCTCCCAGTACTTC.